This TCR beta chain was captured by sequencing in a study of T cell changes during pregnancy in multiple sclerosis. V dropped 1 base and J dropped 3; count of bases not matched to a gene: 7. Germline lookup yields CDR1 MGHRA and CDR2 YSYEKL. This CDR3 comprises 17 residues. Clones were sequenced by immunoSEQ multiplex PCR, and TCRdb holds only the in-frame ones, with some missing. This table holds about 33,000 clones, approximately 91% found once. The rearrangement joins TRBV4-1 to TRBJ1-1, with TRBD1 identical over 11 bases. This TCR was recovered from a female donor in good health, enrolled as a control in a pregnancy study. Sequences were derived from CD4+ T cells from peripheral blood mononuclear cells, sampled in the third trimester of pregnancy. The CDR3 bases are TGCGCCAGCAGCCAAGGGAGGACAGGGGGCTGGGACACTGAAGCTTTCTTT. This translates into CASSQGRTGGWDTEAFF.